This T cell receptor beta chain was identified in a study of memory CD4+ T cells and cytomegalovirus serostatus. Study-wide background: Donors were healthy Belgian adults, about ten CMV seropositive and fewer than 30 seronegative.

Single viable CD3+CD4+CD8-CD45RO+ cells were sorted as the memory CD4+ T cells. Total CD4+ T cells were enriched by CD4 positive selection. Clones were read by immunoSEQ multiplex PCR, and TCRdb kept only the in-frame ones, dropping some. This table holds approximately 50,000 clones, over 70% found once. J lost 8 bases, V lost 1 base, and 9 bases had no gene match. The germline gives CDR1 SGHTA, CDR2 FQGNSA. The CDR3 totals 16 residues. Sequencing was performed on memory CD4+ T cells from blood. This chain uses TRBV7-2 with TRBJ1-4, with TRBD1 matching 8 bases. This sequence was found in an adult in good health and CMV-seropositive. CDR3 residues: CASSLDTGGGNEKLFF. CDR3 DNA: TGTGCCAGCAGCTTAGATACAGGGGGGGGAAACGAAAAACTGTTTTTT.